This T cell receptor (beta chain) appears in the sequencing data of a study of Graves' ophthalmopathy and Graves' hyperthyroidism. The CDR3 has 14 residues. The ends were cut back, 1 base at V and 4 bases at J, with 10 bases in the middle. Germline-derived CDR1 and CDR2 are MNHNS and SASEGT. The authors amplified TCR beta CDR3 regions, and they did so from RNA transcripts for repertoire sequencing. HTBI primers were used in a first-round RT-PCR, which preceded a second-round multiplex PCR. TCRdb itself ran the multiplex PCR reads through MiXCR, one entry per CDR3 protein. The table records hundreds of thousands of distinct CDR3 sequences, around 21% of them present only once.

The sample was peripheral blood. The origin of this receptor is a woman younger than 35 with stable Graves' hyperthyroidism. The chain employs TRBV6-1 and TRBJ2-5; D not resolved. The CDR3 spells CASSEEVAGETQYF. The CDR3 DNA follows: TGTGCCAGCAGTGAAGAGGTAGCAGGAGAGACCCAGTACTTC.